Shown below are 7 T cell receptor beta chains from a single sample sequenced in a study of molecular identifiers for immune sequencing clone quantification. A single record per CDR3 protein comes from TCRdb applying MiXCR to the PCR reads. The table lists about 510,000 distinct CDR3 sequences, roughly 25% of them singletons, with just over 0.75% in the top ten. The sequenced sample was naive CD8+ T cells from blood, with Jurkat cell RNA spiked in. The subset: FACS-sorted CD8+CD4-CCR7+CD45RA+ naive T cells. The origin of the receptors is a human donor in good health. Some libraries in this study had Jurkat cell RNA spiked in.

The chain's CDR3 is CASSIGQRSSTDTQYF. CDR3 DNA sequence: TGTGCCAGTAGTATAGGCCAGCGGAGCAGCACAGATACGCAGTATTTT. This chain connects TRBV19 to TRBJ2-3, with D maybe TRBD2 (5 bases). The length of the CDR3 is 16 residues. V was pared by 1 base and J by 0 bases, with 11 bases between. The germline V gene has CDR1 LNHDA and CDR2 SQIVND (reference sequence). Combining the CDR3 with reference TRBV19 and TRBJ2-3 gives the whole variable domain DGGITQSPKYLFRKEGQNVTLSCEQNLNHDAMYWYRQDPGQGLRLIYYSQIVNDFQKGDIAEGYSVSREKKESFPLTVTSAQKNPTAFYLCASSIGQRSSTDTQYFGPGTRLTVL.

Ten or more counts support this clonotype. The rearrangement joins TRBV4-1 to TRBJ2-5; perhaps TRBD1 as D (5 bases). Germline lookup yields CDR1 MGHRA and CDR2 YSYEKL. The CDR3 is made up of 14 amino acids. Trimming removed 1 base at V and 1 base at J, with 7 bases between. CDR3 sequence (DNA): TGCGCCAGCAGCCAAGTCGACAGCCAAGAGACCCAGTACTTC. This codes for CASSQVDSQETQYF.

This clonotype was observed a few times. The chain has TRBV6-5 and TRBJ2-2; D ambiguous. This CDR3 contains 13 residues. V dropped 7 bases and J dropped 2 bases, with 8 bases sitting between them. Germline V gene lookup returns CDR1 MNHEY and CDR2 SVGAGI. For the CDR3, the DNA is TGTGCCAGCATCCAGGAAAACACCGGGGAGCTGTTTTTT. It specifies CASIQENTGELFF.

The rearrangement uses TRBV10-2 and TRBJ2-3, with 9 bases lining up with TRBD2. CDR1 and CDR2 (germline): WSHSY, SAAADI. The CDR3 extends over 16 amino acids. The ends lost 2 bases at V and 6 bases at J; junction bases unmatched: 9. The CDR3 bases are TGCGCCAGCAGTGAGCTGTTAGCGGGGGTAACGGATACGCAGTATTTT. It yields the protein CASSELLAGVTDTQYF.

The V gene is TRBV7-9, the J gene TRBJ2-2; 8 bases align to TRBD1. The CDR3 is 16 amino acids. The V and J ends lost 0 bases and 3 bases, in that order; junction bases with no gene match: 3. Germline V gene lookup returns CDR1 SEHNR and CDR2 FQNEAQ (reference sequence). This CDR3 reads CASSLARTGHTGELFF. In DNA form, the CDR3 reads TGTGCCAGCAGCTTAGCTCGGACAGGGCACACCGGGGAGCTGTTTTTT. Complete variable domain (other parts from reference TRBV7-9 and TRBJ2-2): DTGVSQNPRHKITKRGQNVTFRCDPISEHNRLYWYRQTLGQGPEFLTYFQNEAQLEKSRLLSDRFSAERPKGSFSTLEIQRTEQGDSAMYLCASSLARTGHTGELFFGEGSRLTVL.

The chain carries TRBV6-2 or TRBV6-3 and TRBJ1-1; possibly TRBD1 for D (5 bases). The germline V gene has CDR1 MNHEY and CDR2 SVGEGT. Deletions cut 0 bases from V and 6 bases from J, with 11 bases between. The CDR3 is made up of 14 amino acids. The CDR3 region is CASSYSIGDPEAFF. For the CDR3, the DNA is TGTGCCAGCAGTTACTCGATAGGGGACCCTGAAGCTTTCTTT.

This clonotype was picked up many times. CDR3 bases: TGTGCCAGCAGAATACCGGGGGAAAGCAATCAGCCCCAGCATTTT. Its translation is CASRIPGESNQPQHF. The V gene is TRBV28, the J gene TRBJ1-5, with D possibly matching TRBD1 (5 bases). Per the germline V gene, CDR1 is MDHEN and CDR2 is SYDVKM. V lost 6 bases and J 1 base, leaving 13 bases between the germline ends. The CDR3 runs to 15 residues.